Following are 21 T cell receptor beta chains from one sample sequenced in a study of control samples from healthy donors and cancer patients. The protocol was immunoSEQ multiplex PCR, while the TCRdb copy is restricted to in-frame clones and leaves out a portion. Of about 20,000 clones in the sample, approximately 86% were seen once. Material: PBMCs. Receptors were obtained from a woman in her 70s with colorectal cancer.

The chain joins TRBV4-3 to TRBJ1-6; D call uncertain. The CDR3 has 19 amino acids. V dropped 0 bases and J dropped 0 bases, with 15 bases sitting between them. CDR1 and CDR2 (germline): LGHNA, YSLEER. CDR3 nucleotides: TGCGCCAGCAGCCAAGATCCTCCGGGATCGAGCTCCTATAATTCACCCCTCCACTTT. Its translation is CASSQDPPGSSSYNSPLHF.

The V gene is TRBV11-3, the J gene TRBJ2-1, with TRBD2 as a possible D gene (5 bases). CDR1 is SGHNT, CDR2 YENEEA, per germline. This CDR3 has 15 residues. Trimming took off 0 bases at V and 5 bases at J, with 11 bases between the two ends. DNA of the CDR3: TGTGCCAGCAGCTTAGAGGTAATCGGGAACAATGAGCAGTTCTTC. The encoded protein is CASSLEVIGNNEQFF.

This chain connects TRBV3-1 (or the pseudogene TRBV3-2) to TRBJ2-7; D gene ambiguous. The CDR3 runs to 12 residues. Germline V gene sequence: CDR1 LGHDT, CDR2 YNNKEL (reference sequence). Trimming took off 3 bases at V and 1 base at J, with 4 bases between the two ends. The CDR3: CASSHGSYEQYF. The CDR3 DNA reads TGTGCCAGCAGCCATGGTTCCTACGAGCAGTACTTC.

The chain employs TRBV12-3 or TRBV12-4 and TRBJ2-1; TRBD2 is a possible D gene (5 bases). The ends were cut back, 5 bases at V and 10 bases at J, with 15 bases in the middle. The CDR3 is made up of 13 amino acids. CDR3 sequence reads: CASSTVLRGEQFF. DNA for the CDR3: TGTGCCAGCAGTACCGTCCTCCGCGGGGAGCAGTTCTTC.

CDR3 sequence: CAISEVPSTGELFF. The CDR3 bases are TGTGCCATCAGTGAAGTCCCCTCCACCGGGGAGCTGTTTTTT. The chain recombines TRBV10-3 with TRBJ2-2; D is unclear. Germline V CDR1 and CDR2: ENHRY, SYGVKD. The CDR3 loop spans 14 amino acids. Trimming left V 3 bases short and J 4 bases short, with 9 bases between.

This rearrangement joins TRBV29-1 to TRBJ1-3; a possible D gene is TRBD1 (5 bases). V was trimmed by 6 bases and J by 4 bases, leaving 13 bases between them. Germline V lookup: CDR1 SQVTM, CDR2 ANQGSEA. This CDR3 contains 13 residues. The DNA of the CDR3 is TGCAGCGTCGCCCGGGACCTAGGAAACACCATATATTTT. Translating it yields CSVARDLGNTIYF.

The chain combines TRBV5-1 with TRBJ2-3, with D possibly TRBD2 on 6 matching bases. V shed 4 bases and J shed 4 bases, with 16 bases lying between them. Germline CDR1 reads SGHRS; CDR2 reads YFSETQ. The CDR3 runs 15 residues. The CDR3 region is CASSPRTGGADTQYF. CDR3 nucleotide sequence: TGCGCCAGCAGCCCCCGGACTGGAGGGGCAGATACGCAGTATTTT.

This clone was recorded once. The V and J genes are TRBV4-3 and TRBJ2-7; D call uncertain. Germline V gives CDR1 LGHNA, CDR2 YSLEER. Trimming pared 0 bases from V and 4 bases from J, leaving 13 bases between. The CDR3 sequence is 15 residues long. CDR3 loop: CASSQDPRRGYEQYF. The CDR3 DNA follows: TGCGCCAGCAGCCAAGACCCACGACGCGGATACGAGCAGTACTTC.

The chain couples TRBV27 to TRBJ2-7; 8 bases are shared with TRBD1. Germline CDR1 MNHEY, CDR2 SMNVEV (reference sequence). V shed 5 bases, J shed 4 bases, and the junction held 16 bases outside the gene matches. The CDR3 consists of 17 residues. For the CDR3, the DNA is TGTGCCAGCAGTAGCACCCTTATACAGGGGGTACGGTACGAGCAGTACTTC. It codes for CASSSTLIQGVRYEQYF.

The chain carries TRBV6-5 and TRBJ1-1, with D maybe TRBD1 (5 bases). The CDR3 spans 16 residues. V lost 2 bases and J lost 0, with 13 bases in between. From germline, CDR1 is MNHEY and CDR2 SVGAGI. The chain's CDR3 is CASSYLRTRLNTEAFF. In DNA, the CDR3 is TGTGCCAGCAGTTACCTCCGGACACGATTGAACACTGAAGCTTTCTTT.

CDR3 DNA sequence: TGTGCCAGCAGCGGCCTTTCCTACAATGAGCAGTTCTTC. This gives the protein CASSGLSYNEQFF. The chain joins TRBV7-2 to TRBJ2-1, with D hard to call. Trimming left V 5 bases short and J 1 base short, with 6 bases between. The CDR3 contains 13 residues. Germline assignment: CDR1 SGHTA and CDR2 FQGNSA.

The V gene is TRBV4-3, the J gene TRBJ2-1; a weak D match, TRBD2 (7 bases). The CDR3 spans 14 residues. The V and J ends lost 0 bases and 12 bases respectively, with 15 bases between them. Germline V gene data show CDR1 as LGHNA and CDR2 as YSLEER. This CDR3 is CASSQDSRGGPQFF. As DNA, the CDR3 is TGCGCCAGCAGCCAAGATAGCCGCGGGGGCCCGCAGTTCTTC.

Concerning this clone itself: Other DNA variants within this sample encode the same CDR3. For the CDR3, the DNA is TGTGCCACCAGTGGGGGGGAGGGCCCCTTGAGGGAGACCCAGTACTTC. Translation gives CATSGGEGPLRETQYF. The chain employs TRBV24-1 and TRBJ2-5, with 7 bases identical to TRBD2. The CDR3 is made up of 16 amino acids. Per germline, CDR1 KGHDR and CDR2 SFDVKD. With V trimmed by 5 bases and J by 5 bases, 13 bases remained unmatched.

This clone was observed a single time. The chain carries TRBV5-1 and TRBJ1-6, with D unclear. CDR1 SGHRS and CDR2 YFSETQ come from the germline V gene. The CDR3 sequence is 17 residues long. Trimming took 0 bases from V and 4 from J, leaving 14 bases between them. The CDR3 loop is CASSLGTAVGYNSPLHF. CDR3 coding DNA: TGCGCCAGCAGCTTGGGAACAGCAGTGGGTTATAATTCACCCCTCCACTTT.

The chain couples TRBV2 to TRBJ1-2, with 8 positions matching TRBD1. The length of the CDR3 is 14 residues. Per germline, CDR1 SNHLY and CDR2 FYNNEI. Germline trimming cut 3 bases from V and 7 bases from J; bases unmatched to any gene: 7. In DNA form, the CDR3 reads TGTGCCAGCAGTGAGGTGGACAGGGAGTCTGGCTACACCTTC. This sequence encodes CASSEVDRESGYTF.

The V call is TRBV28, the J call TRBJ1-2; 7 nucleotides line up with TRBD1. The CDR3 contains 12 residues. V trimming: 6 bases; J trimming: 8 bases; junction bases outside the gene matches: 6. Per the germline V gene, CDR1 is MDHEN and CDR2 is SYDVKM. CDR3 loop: CASSTGQSGYTF. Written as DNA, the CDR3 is TGTGCCAGCAGCACGGGACAGTCGGGCTACACCTTC.

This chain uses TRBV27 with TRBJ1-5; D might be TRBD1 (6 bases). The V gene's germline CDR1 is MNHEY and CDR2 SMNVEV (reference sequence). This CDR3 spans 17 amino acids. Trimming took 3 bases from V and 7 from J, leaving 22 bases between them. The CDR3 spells CASSLLGVEGGSQPQHF. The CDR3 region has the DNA TGTGCCAGCAGTTTGCTAGGGGTTGAGGGGGGGAGCCAGCCCCAGCATTTT.

The CDR3 loop reads CASSRRDRGNTEAFF. Written as DNA, the CDR3 is TGTGCCAGCAGCCGTCGGGACAGGGGAAACACTGAAGCTTTCTTT. The rearrangement joins TRBV6-5 to TRBJ1-1; TRBD1 matches at 10 bases. CDR1 and CDR2 from the germline V gene are MNHEY and SVGAGI. The CDR3 extends over 15 amino acids. V was clipped by 6 bases and J by 2 bases; unmatched bases: 6.

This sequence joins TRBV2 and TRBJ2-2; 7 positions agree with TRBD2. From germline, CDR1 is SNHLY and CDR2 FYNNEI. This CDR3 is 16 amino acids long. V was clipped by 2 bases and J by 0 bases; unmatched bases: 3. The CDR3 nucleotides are TGTGCCAGCAGTGAAATCGGGACTACGAACACCGGGGAGCTGTTTTTT. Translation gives CASSEIGTTNTGELFF.

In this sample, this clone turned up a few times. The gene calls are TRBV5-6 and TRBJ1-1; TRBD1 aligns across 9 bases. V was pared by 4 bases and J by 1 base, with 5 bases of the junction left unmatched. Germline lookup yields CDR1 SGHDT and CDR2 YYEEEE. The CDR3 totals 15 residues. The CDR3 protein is CASSIRDRENTEAFF. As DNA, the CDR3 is TGTGCCAGCAGCATCCGGGACAGGGAGAACACTGAAGCTTTCTTT.

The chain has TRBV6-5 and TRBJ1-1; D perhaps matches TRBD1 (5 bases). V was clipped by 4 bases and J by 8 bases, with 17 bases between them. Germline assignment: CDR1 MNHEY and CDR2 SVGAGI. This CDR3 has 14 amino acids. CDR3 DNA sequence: TGTGCCAGCAGTTCCGGGACCCATGGTGCGGAAGCTTTCTTT. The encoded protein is CASSSGTHGAEAFF.